The rows below give T cell receptor beta chains drawn from one sample of a study of blood T cell repertoires in COVID-19. Method: immunoSEQ multiplex PCR; TCRdb's copy keeps in-frame clones and lacks some. The sample contains about half a million clones, roughly nine tenths of which appear only once. Sequencing input: peripheral blood. All receptors come from a man in his late teens or twenties with COVID-19, enrolled during active disease. The CDR3 runs from the conserved cysteine through the conserved F or W. The order of the fields is V gene, D gene, clone size, J gene, CDR3 length, CDR3 protein, CDR3 DNA. The D gene is left open where the match is weak. Clone sizes are given selectively: once, few, many, or a class where the clone is expanded.

v_gene: TRBV2
d_gene: .
abundance: .
j_gene: TRBJ2-3
len: 13
CDR3aa: CASTLGSTDTQYF
CDR3nt: TGTGCCAGCACTCTGGGCAGCACAGATACGCAGTATTTT

v_gene: TRBV28
d_gene: .
abundance: .
j_gene: TRBJ1-2
len: 12
CDR3aa: CASSLADYGYTF
CDR3nt: TGTGCCAGCAGTTTGGCGGACTATGGCTACACCTTC

v_gene: TRBV3-1/TRBV3-2
d_gene: TRBD1
abundance: .
j_gene: TRBJ2-2
len: 14
CDR3aa: CASSLQGAAGELFF
CDR3nt: TGTGCCAGCAGCTTACAGGGGGCGGCCGGGGAGCTGTTTTTT

v_gene: TRBV7-9
d_gene: .
abundance: .
j_gene: TRBJ2-2
len: 15
CDR3aa: CASSLLLQAAGELFF
CDR3nt: TGTGCCAGCAGCTTACTCTTACAGGCGGCCGGGGAGCTGTTTTTT

v_gene: TRBV7-2
d_gene: .
abundance: few
j_gene: TRBJ2-1
len: 17
CDR3aa: CASSLTWSGPRDNEQFF
CDR3nt: TGTGCCAGCAGCCTGACCTGGAGCGGGCCCCGTGACAATGAGCAGTTCTTC

v_gene: TRBV19
d_gene: .
abundance: .
j_gene: TRBJ1-1
len: 14
CDR3aa: CASSIRGRNTEAFF
CDR3nt: TGTGCCAGTAGTATCAGGGGTAGGAACACTGAAGCTTTCTTT

v_gene: TRBV27
d_gene: .
abundance: .
j_gene: TRBJ2-1
len: 15
CDR3aa: CASSLRGSSYNEQFF
CDR3nt: TGTGCCAGCAGTTTGAGGGGGAGTTCCTACAATGAGCAGTTCTTC

v_gene: TRBV7-9
d_gene: .
abundance: .
j_gene: TRBJ2-6
len: 15
CDR3aa: CASSLRGSGANVLTF
CDR3nt: TGTGCCAGCAGCTTACGGGGGTCTGGGGCCAACGTCCTGACTTTC

v_gene: TRBV5-4
d_gene: .
abundance: .
j_gene: TRBJ1-1
len: 16
CDR3aa: CASSLSLGRQYTEAFF
CDR3nt: TGTGCCAGCAGCTTGTCCTTGGGGCGACAATATACTGAAGCTTTCTTT

v_gene: TRBV9
d_gene: TRBD1
abundance: .
j_gene: TRBJ2-2
len: 16
CDR3aa: CASSLGTGVMTGELFF
CDR3nt: TGTGCCAGCAGCCTCGGGACAGGGGTTATGACCGGGGAGCTGTTTTTT

v_gene: TRBV5-1
d_gene: TRBD1
abundance: .
j_gene: TRBJ1-2
len: 14
CDR3aa: CASSLRTGSYGYTF
CDR3nt: TGCGCCAGCAGCTTGAGGACAGGTTCGTATGGCTACACCTTC